The clone carrying this T cell receptor (beta chain) was counted a single time. These data are taken from a study of shared clonotypes between healthy human individuals. Germline values: CDR1 SGHRS, CDR2 YFSETQ. The ends lost 4 bases at V and 3 bases at J; junction bases unmatched: 14. The length of the CDR3 is 18 residues. Profiled with immunoSEQ multiplex PCR; TCRdb holds only in-frame clones, not every one. The repertoire holds more than 2,000,000 clones, with 80% to 95% as singletons. The chain has TRBV5-1 and TRBJ2-3, with TRBD2 matching 10 bases. The receptor's source is a man aged 18 to 35 in good health. Some clones in this sample may be carry-over from other donors' samples. Sample: naive CD4+ T cells from PBMCs. Stated subset: CD45RA+ positively selected. The CDR3 DNA follows: TGCGCCAGCAGCACGGCCCTTTTAGCGGGAGGAGAAACAGATACGCAGTATTTT. Translation: CASSTALLAGGETDTQYF.